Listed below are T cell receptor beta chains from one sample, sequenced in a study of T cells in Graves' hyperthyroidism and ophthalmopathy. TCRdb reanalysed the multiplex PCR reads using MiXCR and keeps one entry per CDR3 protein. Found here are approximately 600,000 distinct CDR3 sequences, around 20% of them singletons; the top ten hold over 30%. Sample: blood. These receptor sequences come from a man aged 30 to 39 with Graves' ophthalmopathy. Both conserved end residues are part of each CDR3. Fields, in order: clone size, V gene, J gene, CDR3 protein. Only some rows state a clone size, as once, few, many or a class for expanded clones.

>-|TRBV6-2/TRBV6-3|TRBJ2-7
CASSYSQGGQDSYEQYF
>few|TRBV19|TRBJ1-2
CASSLRQDLIDHGYTF
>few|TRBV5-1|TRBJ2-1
CASSLAQGAVNEQFF
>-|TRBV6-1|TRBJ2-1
CASSALDTFSYNEQFF
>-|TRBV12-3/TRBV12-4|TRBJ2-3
CASSLFTGPTDTQYF
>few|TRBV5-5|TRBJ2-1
CASSLTSGIGNEQFF
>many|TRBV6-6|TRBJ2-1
CASSYSTRAAGRNNEQFF
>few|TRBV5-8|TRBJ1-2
CASSGGQGPRGYGYTF
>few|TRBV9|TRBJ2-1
CASSVNRDNEQFF
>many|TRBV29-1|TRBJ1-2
CSVGPGTGDGYTF
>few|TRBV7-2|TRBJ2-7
CASSPTSGSRYEQYF
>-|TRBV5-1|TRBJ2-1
CASSETGGVTYNEQFF
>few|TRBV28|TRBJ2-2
CASSFPQLAGNTGELFF
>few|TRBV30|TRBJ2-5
CAWSEFLRGLANF
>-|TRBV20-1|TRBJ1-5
CSARVAVGQPQHF
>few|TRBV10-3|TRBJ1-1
CAISVRGVNTEAFF
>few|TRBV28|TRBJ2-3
CASSLWSSLSANADTQYF
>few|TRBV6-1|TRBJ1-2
CASSEAPPGFGYGYTF
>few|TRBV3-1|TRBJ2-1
CASENGGEQFF
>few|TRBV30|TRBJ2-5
CAWSGLAGESETQYF
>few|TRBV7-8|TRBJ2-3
CASSLDGGLANADTQYF
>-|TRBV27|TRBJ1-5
CASSPQGFQPQHF
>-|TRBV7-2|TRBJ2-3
CASSLTGTGYTDTQYF
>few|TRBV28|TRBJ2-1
CASSYQFNEQFF
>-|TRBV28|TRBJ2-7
CASGEEGDLRYEQYF
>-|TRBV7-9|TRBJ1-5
CASSLGEGSRNQPQHF
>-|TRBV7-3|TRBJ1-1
CASSLTGGDVAEAFF
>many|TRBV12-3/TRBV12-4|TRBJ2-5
CASSNGQGAETQYF
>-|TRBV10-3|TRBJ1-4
CAISENETNEKLFF
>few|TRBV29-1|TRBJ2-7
CSVSQGAITYEQYF
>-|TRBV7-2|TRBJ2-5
CASSLDWGGRDAYF
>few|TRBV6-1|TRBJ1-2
CASSPTESYYGYTF
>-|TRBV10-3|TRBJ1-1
CAISSTGAITEAFF
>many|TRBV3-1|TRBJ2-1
CASSQVHEQFF
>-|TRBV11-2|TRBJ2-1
CASSLVSRGLSYNEQFF
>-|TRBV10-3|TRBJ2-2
CASLARGGSGELFF
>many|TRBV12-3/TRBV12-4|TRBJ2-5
CASSLLVSGALLETQYF
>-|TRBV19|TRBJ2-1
CASTDSKAGGSEQFF
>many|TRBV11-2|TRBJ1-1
CASSFDRSTGNTEAFF
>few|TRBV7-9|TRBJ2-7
CASSLQADYEQYF
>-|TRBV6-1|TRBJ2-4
CASSEEFLAGGLAKNIQYF
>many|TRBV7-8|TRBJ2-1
CASSSYRVAGGYEQFF
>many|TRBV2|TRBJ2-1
CASRATGLNEQFF